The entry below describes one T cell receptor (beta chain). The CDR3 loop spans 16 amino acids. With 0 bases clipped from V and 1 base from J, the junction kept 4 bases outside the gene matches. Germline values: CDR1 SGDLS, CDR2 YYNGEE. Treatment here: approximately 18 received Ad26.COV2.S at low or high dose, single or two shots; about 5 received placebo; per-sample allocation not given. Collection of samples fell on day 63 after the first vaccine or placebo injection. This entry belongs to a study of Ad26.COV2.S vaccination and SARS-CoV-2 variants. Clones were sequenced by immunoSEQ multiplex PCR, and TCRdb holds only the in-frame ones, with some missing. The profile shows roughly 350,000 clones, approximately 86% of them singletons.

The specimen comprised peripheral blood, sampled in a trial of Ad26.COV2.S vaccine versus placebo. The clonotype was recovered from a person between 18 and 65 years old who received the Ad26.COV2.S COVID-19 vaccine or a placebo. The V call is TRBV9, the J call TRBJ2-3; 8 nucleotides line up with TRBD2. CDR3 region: CASSVEGSGGTDTQYF. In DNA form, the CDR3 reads TGTGCCAGCAGCGTAGAGGGTAGCGGGGGCACAGATACGCAGTATTTT.